Listed below are T cell receptor beta chains from one sample, sequenced in a study of T cell changes during pregnancy in multiple sclerosis. The table came from immunoSEQ multiplex PCR; TCRdb's copy has only in-frame clones and leaves some out. The sample holds about 29,000 clones; about 91% are singletons and the top ten take more than 6.5%. This specimen consisted of CD8+ T cells from peripheral blood mononuclear cells, obtained after pregnancy. Receptors were obtained from a female donor with multiple sclerosis, enrolled in a pregnancy study. CDR3s include the opening cysteine and the closing phenylalanine or tryptophan. The D gene is left open where the match is weak.

D gene: .; J gene: TRBJ2-7; V gene: TRBV10-3; CDR3 DNA: TGTGCCATCAGTGAGGAATTGACTGCCTACGAGCAGTACTTC; CDR3 protein: CAISEELTAYEQYF
D gene: .; J gene: TRBJ1-5; V gene: TRBV19; CDR3 DNA: TGTGCCAGTAGTATGATGGAGCCAGGGAATCAGCCCCAGCATTTT; CDR3 protein: CASSMMEPGNQPQHF
D gene: .; J gene: TRBJ1-2; V gene: TRBV30; CDR3 DNA: TGTGCCAGCGATGGCGCAGGGAATGGCTACACCTTC; CDR3 protein: CASDGAGNGYTF
D gene: .; J gene: TRBJ2-7; V gene: TRBV25-1; CDR3 DNA: TGTGCCAGCTTAAGACACCCCAGGGAGCAGTACTTC; CDR3 protein: CASLRHPREQYF
D gene: .; J gene: TRBJ2-7; V gene: TRBV27; CDR3 DNA: TGTGCCAGCAGTTTTTTGGACTCCCAGGAGCAGTACTTC; CDR3 protein: CASSFLDSQEQYF
D gene: TRBD1; J gene: TRBJ1-1; V gene: TRBV19; CDR3 DNA: TGTGCCAGTAGTAAAGGACAGGGGTACACTGAAGCTTTCTTT; CDR3 protein: CASSKGQGYTEAFF
D gene: .; J gene: TRBJ1-3; V gene: TRBV29-1; CDR3 DNA: TGCAGCGTTGAATTCGGCGACAGAAGCTCTGGAAACACCATATATTTT; CDR3 protein: CSVEFGDRSSGNTIYF
D gene: .; J gene: TRBJ2-7; V gene: TRBV27; CDR3 DNA: TGTGCCAGCAGTTCATCTAGCTCTGATTTTCTCTACGAGCAGTACTTC; CDR3 protein: CASSSSSSDFLYEQYF
D gene: TRBD1; J gene: TRBJ1-2; V gene: TRBV6-1; CDR3 DNA: TGTGCCAGCAGTGATTCCGGGCCAGGGGGATTAGAGGGCTACACCTTC; CDR3 protein: CASSDSGPGGLEGYTF
D gene: .; J gene: TRBJ1-5; V gene: TRBV27; CDR3 DNA: TGTGCCAGCAGTTTTTCGGGGATCAATCAGCCCCAGCATTTT; CDR3 protein: CASSFSGINQPQHF
D gene: TRBD1; J gene: TRBJ1-4; V gene: TRBV27; CDR3 DNA: TGTGCCAGCAGTCCTTGGACAGGGGCGGATGAAAAACTGTTTTTT; CDR3 protein: CASSPWTGADEKLFF
D gene: TRBD1; J gene: TRBJ2-1; V gene: TRBV7-9; CDR3 DNA: TGTGCCAGCAGCTTCTCCAGGGGGAATGAGCAGTTCTTC; CDR3 protein: CASSFSRGNEQFF
D gene: TRBD2; J gene: TRBJ2-3; V gene: TRBV4-3; CDR3 DNA: TGCGCCAGCAGCCAAGAAACAGCGGGAGGGCCTTGGGCCGATACGCAGTATTTT; CDR3 protein: CASSQETAGGPWADTQYF